The next 21 T cell receptor beta chains were all read from a single sample in a study of blood T cell repertoires in COVID-19 (TCRdb year 2020). The library was prepared using the immunoSEQ multiplex PCR assay. TCRdb obtained this table from immuneACCESS and retained in-frame rearrangements with V and J assigned. These tables miss some clones; where compared with another copy, unresolved V genes account for less than half of the shortfall, and the remainder is unexplained. The sample table holds a few hundred thousand clones, of which 85% were seen once. Roughly 3.4% of the sample is taken by the ten largest. Sequencing input: peripheral blood. These receptors originate from a young woman with acute or convalescent COVID-19.

At least ten counts were recorded for this clone. This rearrangement joins TRBV5-4 to TRBJ1-6, with TRBD1 matching over 7 bases. Germline V CDR1 and CDR2: SGHNT, YYREEE (reference sequence). The CDR3 extends over 14 amino acids. The ends lost 2 bases at V and 10 bases at J; junction bases unmatched: 6. The CDR3 coding sequence is TGTGCCAGCAGCTTCGACAGGGATCTCTCACCCCTCCACTTT. This encodes CASSFDRDLSPLHF. The whole variable domain, remainder taken from reference TRBV5-4 and TRBJ1-6, is ETGVTQSPTHLIKTRGQQVTLRCSSQSGHNTVSWYQQALGQGPQFIFQYYREEENGRGNFPPRFSGLQFPNYSSELNVNALELDDSALYLCASSFDRDLSPLHFGNGTRLTVT.

This rearrangement joins TRBV5-4 to TRBJ2-3; tentatively, D is TRBD2 (6 bases). The germline V gene has CDR1 SGHNT and CDR2 YYREEE (reference sequence). The CDR3 contains 14 residues. Deletions cut 5 bases from V and 2 bases from J, with 12 bases between. The DNA of the CDR3 is TGTGCCAGCAGTACCGGGAGCTACACAGATACGCAGTATTTT. This sequence encodes CASSTGSYTDTQYF.

The chain combines TRBV15 with TRBJ1-5; 8 bases line up with TRBD1. CDR1 and CDR2 from the germline V gene are LNHNV and YYDKDF (reference sequence). The CDR3 sequence is 15 residues long. Losses at the gene ends were 4 bases for V and 4 bases for J; bases not matched to a gene: 6. The CDR3: CATSIGQGSNQPQHF. DNA of the CDR3: TGTGCCACCAGCATCGGACAGGGTTCAAATCAGCCCCAGCATTTT.

The rearrangement links TRBV5-1 to TRBJ2-7; 7 bases match TRBD2. The junction had 9 bases not matched to a gene; V was cut back by 4 bases and J by 2 bases. The CDR3 is made up of 15 amino acids. Germline CDR1 is SGHRS and CDR2 is YFSETQ. The CDR3 is CASSTGGSGAYEQYF. The CDR3 nucleotides are TGCGCCAGCAGCACTGGGGGGAGCGGGGCCTACGAGCAGTACTTC.

This clone was detected only a few times. V and J are TRBV18 and TRBJ2-7; TRBD1 matches 8 bases. In germline, CDR1 is KGHSH, CDR2 LQKENI. Trimming cost V 2 bases and J 6 bases; bases outside gene matches: 9. This CDR3 spans 15 amino acids. The CDR3 DNA reads TGTGCCAGCTCACCAGACACGGACAGGGCGTCCGAGCAGTACTTC. Translation gives CASSPDTDRASEQYF.

The chain couples TRBV11-3 to TRBJ2-1, with 7 bases fitting TRBD1. Germline lookup yields CDR1 SGHNT and CDR2 YENEEA. CDR3 length: 15 amino acids. The junction had 12 bases not matched to a gene; V was cut back by 4 bases and J by 9 bases. CDR3 protein: CASSSRQGLKAEQFF. The CDR3 DNA reads TGTGCCAGCAGCTCCCGACAGGGTCTAAAGGCTGAGCAGTTCTTC.

The J gene is TRBJ1-2, the V gene TRBV5-1; tentative D call: TRBD1 (6 bases). The CDR3 sequence is 14 residues long. Trimming shortened V by 0 bases and J by 3 bases, and 9 bases separated the two germline ends. From germline, CDR1 is SGHRS and CDR2 YFSETQ. CDR3 in amino acids: CASSLDRVDYGYTF. The CDR3, as DNA: TGCGCCAGCAGCTTGGACAGGGTGGACTATGGCTACACCTTC. The full variable domain, in which reference TRBV5-1 and TRBJ1-2 provide the parts outside the CDR3, is KAGVTQTPRYLIKTRGQQVTLSCSPISGHRSVSWYQQTPGQGLQFLFEYFSETQRNKGNFPGRFSGRQFSNSRSEMNVSTLELGDSALYLCASSLDRVDYGYTFGSGTRLTVV.

V gene TRBV18 combines with J gene TRBJ1-2; 7 bases map to TRBD1. This CDR3 has 15 amino acids. From germline, CDR1 is KGHSH and CDR2 LQKENI. V gave up 6 bases and J gave up 4 bases; unmatched junction bases: 11. Here the CDR3 reads CASSSNTQGIYGYTF. CDR3 nucleotide sequence: TGTGCCAGCTCCTCCAATACACAGGGGATCTATGGCTACACCTTC.

This clone was counted a few times. This chain uses TRBV2 with TRBJ1-5; D may be TRBD1 (6 bases). Germline V gene sequence: CDR1 SNHLY, CDR2 FYNNEI. The CDR3 is made up of 14 amino acids. V was trimmed by 7 bases and J by 1 base, leaving 11 bases between them. CDR3 DNA sequence: TGTGCCAGCAACAGGGAAGTGAGCAATCAGCCCCAGCATTTT. Protein sequence: CASNREVSNQPQHF. Looking up the rest from reference TRBV2 and TRBJ1-5 gives the full variable domain: EPEVTQTPSHQVTQMGQEVILRCVPISNHLYFYWYRQILGQKVEFLVSFYNNEISEKSEIFDDQFSVERPDGSNFTLKIRSTKLEDSAMYFCASNREVSNQPQHFGDGTRLSIL.

V is TRBV5-1 and J is TRBJ1-2, with TRBD1 matching over 7 bases. Germline V CDR1 and CDR2: SGHRS, YFSETQ. V lost 7 bases to trimming and J lost 3 bases; unmatched junction nucleotides: 0. CDR3 length equals 11 residues. The CDR3 nucleotides read TGCGCCAGCGGGACAGACTATGGCTACACCTTC. This codes for CASGTDYGYTF.

The chain is built from TRBV19 and TRBJ1-5; D might be TRBD1 (5 bases). This CDR3 spans 16 amino acids. The germline V gene encodes CDR1 LNHDA and CDR2 SQIVND (reference sequence). V dropped 0 bases and J dropped 3 bases, with 12 bases sitting between them. DNA of the CDR3: TGTGCCAGTAGTATAGATAGGGCCAGGGACAATCAGCCCCAGCATTTT. Translating it yields CASSIDRARDNQPQHF.

The CDR3: CASIRLAGSSNEQFF. The CDR3 DNA is TGTGCCAGCATCAGACTAGCGGGGTCTAGTAATGAGCAGTTCTTC. This chain joins TRBV6-5 and TRBJ2-1; 11 bases are a match to TRBD2. This CDR3 has 15 amino acids. Germline trimming cut 7 bases from V and 7 bases from J; bases unmatched to any gene: 9. The germline CDR1 and CDR2 sequences are MNHEY and SVGAGI.

In this sample, this clone turned up once. This rearrangement joins TRBV6-5 to TRBJ1-2, with D maybe TRBD1 (5 bases). The germline V gene has CDR1 MNHEY and CDR2 SVGAGI. CDR3 length: 13 residues. The V end was cut by 7 bases, the J end by 4 bases, with 13 bases between. The CDR3, as DNA: TGTGCCAGCAACCGCGGACATCTCTATGGCTACACCTTC. This translates into CASNRGHLYGYTF.

J is TRBJ2-7 and V is TRBV14, with 7 positions matching TRBD2. Per germline, CDR1 SGHDN and CDR2 FVKESK. This CDR3 has 14 amino acids. The V segment lost 0 bases and the J segment 4 bases; nucleotides outside the gene matches: 3. The CDR3 nucleotides read TGTGCCAGCAGCCAAGATACGGGGGGATACGAGCAGTACTTC. Residues: CASSQDTGGYEQYF.

This chain joins TRBV2 and TRBJ1-4; no clear D gene. The CDR3 runs to 15 residues. With 8 bases removed from V and 1 base from J, the gap between germline ends came to 14 bases. Germline V CDR1 and CDR2: SNHLY, FYNNEI. The CDR3 bases are TGTGCCAGCCGTCCTTTACAGAAAACTAATGAAAAACTGTTTTTT. Its translation: CASRPLQKTNEKLFF.

The V call is TRBV7-7, the J call TRBJ2-2, with D perhaps matching TRBD2 (6 bases). The germline V gene has CDR1 SSHAT and CDR2 FNYEAQ (reference sequence). V was shortened by 3 bases and J by 5 bases, with 7 bases between the two germline ends. The CDR3 contains 13 residues. The CDR3 is CASSLGRTGELFF. The CDR3 DNA follows: TGTGCCAGCAGCTTGGGGAGGACCGGGGAGCTGTTTTTT.

For the CDR3, the DNA is TGTGCCAGCAGCGCTGGGAGCCTATACGAGCAGTACTTC. Protein: CASSAGSLYEQYF. The V call is TRBV9, the J call TRBJ2-7; TRBD2 might be the D (5 bases). The CDR3 sequence is 13 residues long. CDR1 is SGDLS, CDR2 YYNGEE, per germline. Trimming took off 3 bases at V and 4 bases at J, with 11 bases between the two ends.

The V gene is TRBV19, the J gene TRBJ2-2, with 11 bases fitting TRBD1. The V gene end was trimmed by 5 bases and the J gene end by 4 bases; junction bases not matched to a gene: 6. CDR3 length: 16 amino acids. Germline V CDR1 and CDR2: LNHDA, SQIVND (reference sequence). CDR3 DNA: TGTGCCAGTAGTCTCCGGACAGGGGGCGCCACCGGGGAGCTGTTTTTT. It is translated as CASSLRTGGATGELFF.

The rearrangement links TRBV10-2 to TRBJ2-2; tentative D call: TRBD2 (6 bases). Germline V CDR1 and CDR2: WSHSY, SAAADI. The CDR3 is 13 residues long. V gave up 7 bases and J gave up 4 bases, with 10 bases separating them. CDR3 nucleotide sequence: TGCGCCAGCATGAGTAGCGGCACCGGGGAGCTGTTTTTT. Translation gives CASMSSGTGELFF.

The CDR3 sequence is CASSGANEKLFF. The CDR3 coding sequence is TGTGCCAGCAGCGGAGCTAATGAAAAACTGTTTTTT. This chain uses TRBV7-9 with TRBJ1-4; D gene unclear. Germline assignment: CDR1 SEHNR and CDR2 FQNEAQ (reference sequence). The CDR3 has 12 residues. The germline V and J ends were trimmed by 5 bases and 3 bases, with 4 bases remaining between them.

The chain links TRBV4-1 to TRBJ2-1; TRBD2 agrees at 7 bases. V shed 4 bases, J shed 8 bases, and the junction held 11 bases outside the gene matches. Germline-derived CDR1 and CDR2 are MGHRA and YSYEKL. The CDR3 runs 15 residues. In DNA, the CDR3 is TGCGCCAGCAGCCGGAGTAGCGGGTTGTGGGATGAGCAGTTCTTC. It codes for CASSRSSGLWDEQFF.